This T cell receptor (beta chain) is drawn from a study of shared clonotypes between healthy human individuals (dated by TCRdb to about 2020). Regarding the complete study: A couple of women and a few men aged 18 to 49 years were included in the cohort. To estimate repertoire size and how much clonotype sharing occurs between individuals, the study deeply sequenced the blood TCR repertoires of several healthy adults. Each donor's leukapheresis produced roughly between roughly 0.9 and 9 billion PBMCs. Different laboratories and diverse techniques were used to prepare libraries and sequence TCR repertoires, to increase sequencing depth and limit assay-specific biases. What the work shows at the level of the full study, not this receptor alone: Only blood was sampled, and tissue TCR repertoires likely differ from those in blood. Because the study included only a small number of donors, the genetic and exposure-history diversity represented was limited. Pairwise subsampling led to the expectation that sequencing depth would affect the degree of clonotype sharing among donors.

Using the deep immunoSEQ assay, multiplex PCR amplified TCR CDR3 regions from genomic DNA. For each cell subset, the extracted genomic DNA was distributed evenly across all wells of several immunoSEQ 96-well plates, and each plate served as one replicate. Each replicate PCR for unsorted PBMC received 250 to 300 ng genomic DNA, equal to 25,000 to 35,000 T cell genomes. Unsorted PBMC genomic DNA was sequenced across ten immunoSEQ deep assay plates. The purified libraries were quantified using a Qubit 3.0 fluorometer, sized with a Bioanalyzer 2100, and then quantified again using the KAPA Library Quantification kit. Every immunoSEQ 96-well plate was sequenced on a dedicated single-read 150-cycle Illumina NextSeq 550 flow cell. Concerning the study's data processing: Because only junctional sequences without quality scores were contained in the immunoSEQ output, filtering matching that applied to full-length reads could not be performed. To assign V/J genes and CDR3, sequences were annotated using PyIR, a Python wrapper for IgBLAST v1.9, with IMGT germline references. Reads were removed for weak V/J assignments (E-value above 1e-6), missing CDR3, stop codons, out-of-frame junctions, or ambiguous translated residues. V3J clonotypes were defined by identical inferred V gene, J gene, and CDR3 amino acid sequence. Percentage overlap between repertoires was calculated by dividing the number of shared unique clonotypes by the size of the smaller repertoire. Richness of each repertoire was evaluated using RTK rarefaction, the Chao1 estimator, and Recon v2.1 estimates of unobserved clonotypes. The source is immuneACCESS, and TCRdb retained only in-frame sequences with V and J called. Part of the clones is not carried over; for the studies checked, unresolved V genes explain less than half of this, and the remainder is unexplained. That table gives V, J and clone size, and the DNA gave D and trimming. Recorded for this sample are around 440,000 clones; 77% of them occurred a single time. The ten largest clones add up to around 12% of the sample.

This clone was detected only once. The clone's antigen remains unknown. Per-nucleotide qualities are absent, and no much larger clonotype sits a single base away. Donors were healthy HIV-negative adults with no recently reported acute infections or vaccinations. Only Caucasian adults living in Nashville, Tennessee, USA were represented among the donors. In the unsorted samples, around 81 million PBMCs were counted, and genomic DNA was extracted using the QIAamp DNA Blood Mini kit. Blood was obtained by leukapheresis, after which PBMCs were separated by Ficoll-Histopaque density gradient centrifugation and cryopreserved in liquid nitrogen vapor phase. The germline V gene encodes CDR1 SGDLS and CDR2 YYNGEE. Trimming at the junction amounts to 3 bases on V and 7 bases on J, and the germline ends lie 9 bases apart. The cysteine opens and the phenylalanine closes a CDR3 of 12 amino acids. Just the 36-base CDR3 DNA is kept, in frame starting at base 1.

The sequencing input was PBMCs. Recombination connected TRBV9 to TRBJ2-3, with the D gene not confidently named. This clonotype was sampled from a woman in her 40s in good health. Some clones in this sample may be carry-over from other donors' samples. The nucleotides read TGTGCCAGCAGCGGGATGAAAAATACGCAGTATTTT. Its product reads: CASSGMKNTQYF. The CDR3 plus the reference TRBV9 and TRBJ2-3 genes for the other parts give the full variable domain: DSGVTQTPKHLITATGQRVTLRCSPRSGDLSVYWYQQSLDQGLQFLIQYYNGEERAKGNILERFSAQQFPDLHSELNLSSLELGDSALYFCASSGMKNTQYFGPGTRLTVL.